Listed below are T cell receptor beta chains from one sample, sequenced in a study of T cells in Graves' hyperthyroidism and ophthalmopathy. TCRdb re-called the multiplex PCR reads through MiXCR, storing one row per CDR3 protein. The sample contains about 640,000 distinct CDR3 sequences, roughly 20% of which appear only once. The material sequenced was blood. The origin of the receptors is a man younger than 45 with Graves' ophthalmopathy. Each CDR3 is given with its conserved first and last residue. D genes are given only for firm matches. Where a row states a size, it is once, few, many or the class of an expanded clone; other rows omit it.

TRBD2	NA	TRBV6-1	TRBJ2-1	CASSEAAGGPNEQFF	TGTGCCAGCAGTGAGGCAGCGGGAGGTCCCAATGAGCAGTTCTTC
NA	few	TRBV27	TRBJ2-3	CASRLMGSPDTQYF	TGTGCCAGCCGCCTCATGGGGTCCCCAGATACGCAGTATTTT
NA	NA	TRBV3-1	TRBJ1-2	CASSREGDKANYGYTF	TGTGCCAGCAGCCGAGAGGGGGACAAAGCTAACTATGGCTACACCTTC
NA	few	TRBV19	TRBJ1-5	CASSPWDGSNQPQHF	TGTGCCAGTAGTCCTTGGGACGGTAGCAATCAGCCCCAGCATTTT
TRBD1	few	TRBV28	TRBJ2-1	CASSSTGPSLYNEQFF	TGTGCCAGCAGTTCGACAGGGCCCTCGCTCTACAATGAGCAGTTCTTC
TRBD2	NA	TRBV29-1	TRBJ2-7	CSVGGTTVKPYEQYF	TGCAGCGTTGGTGGGACTACCGTCAAACCTTACGAGCAGTACTTC
NA	many	TRBV12-3/TRBV12-4	TRBJ1-1	CASSLGTGRANTEAFF	TGTGCCAGCAGTTTAGGCACGGGGCGGGCGAACACTGAAGCTTTCTTT
TRBD2	many	TRBV5-1	TRBJ2-7	CASSSSSGGYEQYF	TGCGCCAGCAGCTCTTCTAGCGGTGGGTACGAGCAGTACTTC
NA	NA	TRBV20-1	TRBJ1-1	CSASEHMNTEAFF	TGCAGTGCTAGTGAACACATGAACACTGAAGCTTTCTTT
TRBD1	few	TRBV29-1	TRBJ2-2	CSVVWTGSDTGELFF	TGCAGCGTAGTTTGGACAGGGTCGGACACCGGGGAGCTGTTTTTT
NA	NA	TRBV2	TRBJ1-6	CASSVQETANSPLHF	TGTGCCAGCAGTGTTCAGGAAACGGCGAATTCACCCCTCCACTTT
NA	NA	TRBV5-1	TRBJ1-3	CASSLSQAALYSGNTIYF	TGCGCCAGCAGCTTATCACAGGCCGCCTTATACTCTGGAAACACCATATATTTT
NA	NA	TRBV29-1	TRBJ2-5	CSVEKSGWAQYF	TGCAGCGTTGAAAAAAGCGGGTGGGCCCAGTACTTC
NA	few	TRBV28	TRBJ1-2	CASSTPRRTYHYGYTF	TGTGCCAGCAGTACCCCTAGGAGGACATATCACTATGGCTACACCTTC
NA	NA	TRBV30	TRBJ2-7	CAWASGTSYEQYF	TGTGCCTGGGCTTCGGGCACCTCCTACGAGCAGTACTTC
NA	many	TRBV7-9	TRBJ1-5	CASSLAFTGDEQPQHF	TGTGCCAGCAGCTTAGCGTTCACCGGGGATGAACAGCCCCAGCATTTT
NA	few	TRBV30	TRBJ2-7	CAWSGNRVDYEQYF	TGTGCCTGGAGTGGGAATAGGGTTGACTACGAGCAGTACTTC
NA	NA	TRBV28	TRBJ2-1	CASSFPSYNEQFF	TGTGCCAGCAGTTTTCCGTCCTACAATGAGCAGTTCTTC
TRBD1	NA	TRBV11-2	TRBJ1-2	CASSLGTGAAGYTF	TGTGCCAGCAGCCTAGGGACAGGGGCGGCTGGCTACACCTTC
NA	many	TRBV5-5	TRBJ2-5	CASSLTNLQETQYF	TGTGCCAGCAGCTTGACCAATCTCCAAGAGACCCAGTACTTC
TRBD2	NA	TRBV28	TRBJ2-1	CVSSFPRSGRAGNEQFF	TGTGTCAGCAGTTTCCCCCGAAGCGGGAGAGCCGGGAATGAGCAGTTCTTC
NA	NA	TRBV28	TRBJ1-2	CASSPLGSGYTF	TGTGCCAGCAGCCCGCTGGGGAGTGGCTACACCTTC
NA	NA	TRBV28	TRBJ1-6	CASSPFGTPDGALHF	TGTGCCAGCAGTCCCTTCGGGACCCCCGACGGGGCCCTCCACTTT
NA	NA	TRBV6-1	TRBJ2-3	CASSRFAGTLTDTQYF	TGTGCCAGCAGCCGGTTCGCGGGGACTCTCACAGATACGCAGTATTTT
NA	few	TRBV28	TRBJ2-7	CASSSGRGTTLLHEQYF	TGTGCCAGCAGTTCGGGCCGTGGGACAACCCTGCTCCACGAGCAGTACTTC
NA	NA	TRBV4-1	TRBJ2-4	CASSQDRVKNIQYF	TGCGCCAGCAGCCAAGACAGGGTCAAAAACATTCAGTACTTC
TRBD2	NA	TRBV28	TRBJ2-7	CASSLLAGVLNEQYF	TGTGCCAGCAGTTTATTAGCGGGAGTGTTGAACGAGCAGTACTTC
NA	NA	TRBV19	TRBJ2-2	CASAVWSAGRAGELFF	TGTGCCAGTGCCGTTTGGTCGGCAGGTCGGGCCGGGGAGCTGTTTTTT
NA	NA	TRBV9	TRBJ2-2	CASSVGDGAGTGELFF	TGTGCCAGCAGCGTAGGTGACGGGGCGGGGACCGGGGAGCTGTTTTTT
TRBD1	NA	TRBV6-2/TRBV6-3	TRBJ2-7	CASSQTGPAYEQYF	TGTGCCAGCAGTCAGACAGGGCCGGCCTACGAGCAGTACTTC
TRBD1	few	TRBV20-1	TRBJ2-5	CSARELAGTDEETQYF	TGCAGTGCTAGAGAGTTGGCCGGGACAGACGAAGAGACCCAGTACTTC
NA	NA	TRBV4-2	TRBJ2-7	CASSQEGHSSYEQYF	TGTGCCAGCAGCCAAGAGGGACATAGCTCCTACGAGCAGTACTTC
TRBD1	NA	TRBV6-1	TRBJ2-3	CASRPRGRTDTQYF	TGTGCCAGCAGGCCCAGGGGGCGCACAGATACGCAGTATTTT
NA	many	TRBV30	TRBJ1-1	CAWSVKAEAFF	TGTGCCTGGAGTGTAAAGGCTGAAGCTTTCTTT
TRBD2	many	TRBV7-8	TRBJ2-7	CASRGQRGSSYEQYF	TGTGCCAGCAGAGGCCAGCGGGGGAGCTCCTACGAGCAGTACTTC
TRBD1	many	TRBV20-1	TRBJ2-5	CSARNLGTGRAETQYF	TGCAGTGCTAGAAATTTAGGGACAGGGAGGGCAGAGACCCAGTACTTC
NA	few	TRBV9	TRBJ1-2	CASRREAETGYTF	TGTGCCAGCAGGCGGGAGGCAGAGACTGGCTACACCTTC
NA	many	TRBV27	TRBJ1-1	CASSTLTGRGDTEAFF	TGTGCCAGCAGTACCCTCACAGGGAGGGGTGACACTGAAGCTTTCTTT
TRBD1	many	TRBV14	TRBJ1-1	CASRLGQKNTEAFF	TGTGCCAGCAGACTGGGACAGAAAAACACTGAAGCTTTCTTT
TRBD2	NA	TRBV30	TRBJ2-1	CAWRGTSGRRNEQFF	TGTGCCTGGAGGGGGACTAGCGGGAGAAGGAATGAGCAGTTCTTC
NA	NA	TRBV20-1	TRBJ2-4	CSADLQGYAKNIQYF	TGCAGTGCTGACCTACAGGGTTACGCCAAAAACATTCAGTACTTC
TRBD1	NA	TRBV6-1	TRBJ2-5	CASRGMGQPQETQYF	TGTGCCAGCAGGGGGATGGGACAGCCCCAAGAGACCCAGTACTTC
NA	many	TRBV28	TRBJ2-7	CASGPLWFSYEQYF	TGTGCCAGCGGACCGCTCTGGTTCTCCTACGAGCAGTACTTC
TRBD1	many	TRBV11-2	TRBJ2-1	CASRGQGHYNEQFF	TGTGCCAGCAGGGGACAGGGGCATTACAATGAGCAGTTCTTC
NA	NA	TRBV4-3	TRBJ1-5	CASSQDVPGQPQHF	TGCGCCAGCAGCCAAGATGTGCCGGGGCAGCCCCAGCATTTT
NA	few	TRBV4-1	TRBJ1-2	CASSQDEGRGYTF	TGCGCCAGCAGCCAAGATGAGGGCCGCGGCTACACCTTC
NA	many	TRBV2	TRBJ1-1	CASSDFGGPNTEAFF	TGTGCCAGCAGTGATTTCGGCGGACCTAACACTGAAGCTTTCTTT
NA	few	TRBV13	TRBJ2-3	CASSQRADTQYF	TGTGCCAGCAGCCAACGAGCAGATACGCAGTATTTT
NA	NA	TRBV4-1	TRBJ2-1	CASSQGVSYNEQFF	TGCGCCAGCAGCCAAGGGGTGTCCTACAATGAGCAGTTCTTC
NA	few	TRBV7-9	TRBJ1-1	CASSPGHPEAFF	TGTGCCAGCAGCCCGGGACACCCTGAAGCTTTCTTT
NA	few	TRBV28	TRBJ2-7	CASSPPTGQGYEQYF	TGTGCCAGCAGTCCTCCCACGGGGCAGGGGTACGAGCAGTACTTC
NA	few	TRBV7-3	TRBJ2-1	CASSQRQGGDEQFF	TGTGCCAGCAGTCAAAGACAGGGAGGGGATGAGCAGTTCTTC
TRBD2	NA	TRBV27	TRBJ2-7	CASSLSGLAGDGEQYF	TGTGCCAGCAGTTTATCGGGCCTCGCGGGAGACGGCGAGCAGTACTTC
NA	NA	TRBV27	TRBJ1-2	CASFGRAGDYTF	TGTGCCAGCTTTGGACGGGCCGGGGACTACACCTTC